These 28 T cell receptor beta chains share one sample of origin, sequenced in a study of blood T cell repertoires in COVID-19. The data were produced by immunoSEQ multiplex PCR, yet TCRdb's version contains in-frame clones alone and is incomplete. Among about 200,000 clones, about 78% were seen once, and the ten largest hold 4.5% to 7%. Input material: peripheral blood. These receptors were obtained from a woman in her sixties or seventies with acute or convalescent COVID-19.

This rearrangement joins TRBV11-3 to TRBJ2-5; tentative D call: TRBD2 (5 bases). Trimming took off 6 bases at V and 1 base at J, with 9 bases between the two ends. Germline V gene lookup returns CDR1 SGHNT and CDR2 YENEEA. The CDR3 length is 13 residues. The CDR3 is CASSAGVQETQYF. The CDR3 nucleotides are TGTGCCAGCAGTGCCGGGGTCCAAGAGACCCAGTACTTC.

There are many counts of this clone. CDR3 nucleotides: TGCGCCAGCAGCGACAACGGACAACCTAACTCCTACGAGCAGTACTTC. This gives the protein CASSDNGQPNSYEQYF. J is TRBJ2-7 and V is TRBV4-1, with D tentatively TRBD1 (5 bases). The CDR3 contains 16 residues. V lost 5 bases and J lost 0, with 17 bases in between. Germline values: CDR1 MGHRA, CDR2 YSYEKL.

The genes are TRBV30 and TRBJ2-2; the match to TRBD1 covers 8 bases. V shed 5 bases and J 1 base; nucleotides not matched to a gene: 3. Per the germline V gene, CDR1 is GTSNPN and CDR2 is SVGIG (reference sequence). The CDR3 covers 14 residues. In DNA form, the CDR3 reads TGTGCCTGGGTGGGGACAGGGAACACCGGGGAGCTGTTTTTT. It yields the protein CAWVGTGNTGELFF.

The V gene is TRBV24-1, the J gene TRBJ2-1; no clear D gene. Trimming took off 2 bases at V and 14 bases at J, with 12 bases between the two ends. The CDR3 extends over 12 amino acids. Germline V gives CDR1 KGHDR, CDR2 SFDVKD. Here the CDR3 reads CATSDSSSTKFF. CDR3 bases: TGTGCCACCAGTGATTCTTCCTCCACAAAGTTCTTC.

This clone was counted a single time. The chain employs TRBV5-6 and TRBJ1-4; TRBD1 agrees at 9 bases. Trimming took 3 bases from V and 10 from J; bases not matched to a gene: 7. Germline-derived CDR1 and CDR2 are SGHDT and YYEEEE. CDR3 size: 14 residues. The CDR3 sequence: CASSSGQGRAKLFF. DNA for the CDR3: TGTGCCAGCAGCTCCGGACAGGGGAGAGCAAAACTGTTTTTT.

The V gene is TRBV15, the J gene TRBJ2-5, with 7 bases fitting TRBD1. After removal of 5 bases from V and 0 bases from J, the junction contained 9 bases not matched to a gene. Germline loops: CDR1 LNHNV, CDR2 YYDKDF (reference sequence). This CDR3 has 16 amino acids. As DNA, the CDR3 is TGTGCCACCAGCCCCCGACAGGGACAGTACCAAGAGACCCAGTACTTC. It specifies CATSPRQGQYQETQYF.

The chain joins TRBV7-3 to TRBJ1-6; tentatively, D is TRBD1 (5 bases). The CDR3 covers 15 residues. Germline lookup yields CDR1 SGHTA and CDR2 FQGTGA. V was clipped by 1 base and J by 5 bases, with 9 bases between them. In nucleotides, the CDR3 is TGTGCCAGCAGCTTAATGGGGCCCAATAATTCACCCCTCCACTTT. Amino acid sequence: CASSLMGPNNSPLHF.

V is TRBV3-1 (or the pseudogene TRBV3-2) and J is TRBJ1-1, with D tentatively TRBD1 (6 bases). Deletions cut 2 bases from V and 3 bases from J, with 13 bases between. CDR1 LGHDT and CDR2 YNNKEL come from the germline V gene (reference sequence). This CDR3 is built from 15 residues. DNA of the CDR3: TGTGCCAGCAGCCAATGGATCAGGGGAGACACTGAAGCTTTCTTT. This translates into CASSQWIRGDTEAFF.

In DNA, the CDR3 is TGTGCCAGCAGCTTTCTAGGACAGGGTCAGCCCCAGCATTTT. Its translation is CASSFLGQGQPQHF. The J gene is TRBJ1-5, the V gene TRBV11-2; 8 nucleotides align to TRBD1. V was clipped by 3 bases and J by 6 bases; unmatched bases: 4. Germline-derived CDR1 and CDR2 are SGHAT and FQNNGV. The CDR3 is 14 residues long.

The rearrangement uses TRBV7-8 and TRBJ2-1, with a possible D match to TRBD1 (6 bases). There are 15 residues in the CDR3. Trimming removed 5 bases at V and 5 bases at J, with 16 bases between. Germline lookup yields CDR1 SGHVS and CDR2 FQNEAQ. The CDR3 spells CASSPPKGVNNEQFF. The CDR3 DNA reads TGTGCCAGCAGCCCACCGAAGGGGGTCAACAATGAGCAGTTCTTC. The full variable domain, its missing parts supplied by reference TRBV7-8 and TRBJ2-1, is GAGVSQSPRYKVAKRGQDVALRCDPISGHVSLFWYQQALGQGPEFLTYFQNEAQLDKSGLPSDRFFAERPEGSVSTLKIQRTQQEDSAVYLCASSPPKGVNNEQFFGPGTRLTVL.

In this sample, this clone turned up once. This rearrangement joins TRBV28 to TRBJ1-1, with D perhaps TRBD1 (6 bases). The CDR3 spans 15 residues. The V gene's germline CDR1 is MDHEN and CDR2 SYDVKM. V was shortened by 6 bases and J by 0 bases, with 14 bases between the two germline ends. The CDR3 here is CASRAGQYMNTEAFF. DNA of the CDR3: TGTGCCAGCAGGGCTGGACAGTACATGAACACTGAAGCTTTCTTT.

V usage is TRBV5-5 and J usage is TRBJ1-4, with 8 nucleotides matching TRBD1. Germline V CDR1 and CDR2: SGHKS, YYEKEE (reference sequence). The CDR3 is 14 residues long. Germline trimming cut 2 bases from V and 7 bases from J; bases unmatched to any gene: 4. CDR3 loop: CASSFTGGSEKLFF. CDR3 nucleotide sequence: TGTGCCAGCAGCTTTACAGGGGGTAGTGAAAAACTGTTTTTT.

This chain connects TRBV28 to TRBJ1-4, with a possible D match to TRBD1 (5 bases). Germline CDR1 MDHEN, CDR2 SYDVKM. Trimming shortened V by 3 bases and J by 6 bases, and 11 bases separated the two germline ends. The CDR3 totals 14 residues. CDR3 DNA: TGTGCCAGCAGTTTCGCCAGGGTGTATGAAAAACTGTTTTTT. Residues: CASSFARVYEKLFF.

CDR3 sequence reads: CATSDYTGYNEQFF. The CDR3 region has the DNA TGTGCCACCAGTGACTACACAGGATACAATGAGCAGTTCTTC. The chain carries TRBV24-1 and TRBJ2-1; D perhaps matches TRBD1 (5 bases). This CDR3 is 14 amino acids long. The V end lost 4 bases, the J end lost 4 bases, and 10 bases lay between the germline ends. Germline V lookup: CDR1 KGHDR, CDR2 SFDVKD.

This CDR3 is CSASSFSGSNTGELFF. The CDR3 DNA follows: TGCAGTGCTAGTTCGTTTAGCGGATCGAACACCGGGGAGCTGTTTTTT. V is TRBV20-1 and J is TRBJ2-2, with a possible D match to TRBD2 (6 bases). Between the trimmed V and J ends, which lost 3 bases and 0 bases, there was a span of 14 bases. CDR1 and CDR2 from the germline V gene are DFQATT and SNEGSKA (reference sequence). The CDR3 covers 16 residues.

The rearrangement joins TRBV6-6 to TRBJ1-6; 8 positions match TRBD1. V lost 5 bases and J lost 3; bases outside the gene matches: 9. This CDR3 has 17 residues. The germline CDR1 and CDR2 sequences are MNHNY and SVGAGI (reference sequence). The chain's CDR3 is CASSPTGGQLYNSPLHF. The CDR3 DNA follows: TGTGCCAGCAGTCCTACAGGGGGACAGCTCTATAATTCACCCCTCCACTTT.

The chain is built from TRBV18 and TRBJ1-2; 9 bases fit TRBD1. J gave up 7 bases and V 0 bases, and 6 bases lay outside the gene matches. Germline CDR1 and CDR2: KGHSH and LQKENI. The CDR3 contains 15 residues. The CDR3 sequence is CASSPPWTGEFGYTF. CDR3 in DNA: TGTGCCAGCTCACCACCCTGGACAGGGGAATTTGGCTACACCTTC.

The chain employs TRBV11-2 and TRBJ2-1; 10 nucleotides match TRBD2. The CDR3 covers 15 residues. CDR1 is SGHAT, CDR2 FQNNGV, per germline. Trimming cost V 5 bases and J 4 bases; bases outside gene matches: 5. In DNA form, the CDR3 reads TGTGCCAGCAGCCCAGGGACTAGCGTTTACAATGAGCAGTTCTTC. Translated: CASSPGTSVYNEQFF.

The V gene is TRBV28, the J gene TRBJ2-5, with a weak D call TRBD2 (6 bases). The CDR3 length is 16 residues. Deletions cut 1 base from V and 5 bases from J, with 17 bases between. Looked up from germline, CDR1 is MDHEN and CDR2 is SYDVKM. In DNA, the CDR3 is TGTGCCAGCAGTTTATATTCGAAAGGGACTTGGGAGACCCAGTACTTC. This sequence encodes CASSLYSKGTWETQYF.

The chain carries TRBV19 and TRBJ2-2; the D gene is possibly TRBD2 (7 bases). Germline V CDR1 and CDR2: LNHDA, SQIVND (reference sequence). Trimming shortened V by 4 bases and J by 5 bases, and 17 bases separated the two germline ends. This CDR3 comprises 16 residues. The CDR3 coding sequence is TGTGCCAGTAGTACCCCTCTGGGGGGGCGGACCGGGGAGCTGTTTTTT. Translated: CASSTPLGGRTGELFF.

The chain couples TRBV19 to TRBJ1-4, with TRBD1 matching over 9 bases. The junction had 3 bases not matched to a gene; V was cut back by 3 bases and J by 4 bases. The germline V gene has CDR1 LNHDA and CDR2 SQIVND (reference sequence). The CDR3 loop spans 15 amino acids. CDR3 amino acids: CASSIWGQGNEKLFF. The CDR3 DNA reads as TGTGCCAGTAGTATCTGGGGACAGGGTAATGAAAAACTGTTTTTT.

The chain employs TRBV6-6 and TRBJ1-2; 9 bases line up with TRBD1. The germline CDR1 and CDR2 sequences are MNHNY and SVGAGI (reference sequence). The CDR3 extends over 13 amino acids. V shed 5 bases and J 5 bases; nucleotides not matched to a gene: 3. The CDR3 region is CASSQGQGYGYTF. The CDR3 DNA is TGTGCCAGCAGTCAGGGACAGGGATATGGCTACACCTTC.

The chain couples TRBV3-1 (or the pseudogene TRBV3-2) to TRBJ2-1; D possibly corresponds to TRBD2 (5 bases). Per the germline V gene, CDR1 is LGHDT and CDR2 is YNNKEL (reference sequence). Trimming stripped 6 bases from V and 8 bases from J, with 17 bases between. CDR3 length: 14 residues. CDR3 loop: CASSPRVSGDEQFF. For the CDR3, the DNA is TGTGCCAGCAGTCCAAGAGTAAGCGGCGATGAGCAGTTCTTC.

This clone was found a few times. V and J are TRBV5-4 and TRBJ1-4; D is possibly TRBD1 (6 bases). The CDR3 has 16 amino acids. Trimming took 3 bases from V and 0 from J, leaving 12 bases between them. Germline lookup yields CDR1 SGHNT and CDR2 YYREEE (reference sequence). As DNA, the CDR3 is TGTGCCAGCAGCTCCGGACAGAATCCAACTAATGAAAAACTGTTTTTT. This translates into CASSSGQNPTNEKLFF.

This sequence joins TRBV11-2 and TRBJ1-1; D is possibly TRBD1 (5 bases). The germline V gene has CDR1 SGHAT and CDR2 FQNNGV. CDR3 length: 14 amino acids. The V and J ends lost 5 bases and 7 bases respectively, with 17 bases between them. The CDR3 DNA sequence: TGTGCCAGCAGCGTGACAGTAGGGCAGTTTGAAGCTTTCTTT. Translating it yields CASSVTVGQFEAFF. Complete variable domain (other parts from reference TRBV11-2 and TRBJ1-1): EAGVAQSPRYKIIEKRQSVAFWCNPISGHATLYWYQQILGQGPKLLIQFQNNGVVDDSQLPKDRFSAERLKGVDSTLKIQPAKLEDSAVYLCASSVTVGQFEAFFGQGTRLTVV.

The chain is built from TRBV5-6 and TRBJ2-3, with 12 bases aligning to TRBD2. V dropped 4 bases and J dropped 1; count of bases not matched to a gene: 4. Germline CDR1 is SGHDT and CDR2 is YYEEEE. This CDR3 has 16 residues. The CDR3 DNA is TGTGCCAGCAGCGGAACTAGCGGGAGGCGCACAGATACGCAGTATTTT. Translating gives CASSGTSGRRTDTQYF.

This clone was recorded only once. This chain links TRBV9 with TRBJ1-4, with TRBD1 matching over 7 bases. Germline loops: CDR1 SGDLS, CDR2 YYNGEE. V shed 4 bases, J shed 4 bases, and the junction held 13 bases outside the gene matches. There are 17 residues in the CDR3. As DNA, the CDR3 is TGTGCCAGCAGCCCGAGACAGGGTCGATTTGGTAATGAAAAACTGTTTTTT. The encoded protein is CASSPRQGRFGNEKLFF.

This chain connects TRBV7-3 to TRBJ1-2; D unclear. CDR1 is SGHTA, CDR2 FQGTGA, per germline. V was shortened by 2 bases and J by 0 bases, with 10 bases between the two germline ends. This CDR3 is built from 15 residues. The DNA for the CDR3 is TGTGCCAGCAGCTTAGATGGCACCGCTAACTATGGCTACACCTTC. Protein: CASSLDGTANYGYTF. The full variable domain, in which reference TRBV7-3 and TRBJ1-2 provide the parts outside the CDR3, is GAGVSQTPSNKVTEKGKYVELRCDPISGHTALYWYRQSLGQGPEFLIYFQGTGAADDSGLPNDRFFAVRPEGSVSTLKIQRTERGDSAVYLCASSLDGTANYGYTFGSGTRLTVV.